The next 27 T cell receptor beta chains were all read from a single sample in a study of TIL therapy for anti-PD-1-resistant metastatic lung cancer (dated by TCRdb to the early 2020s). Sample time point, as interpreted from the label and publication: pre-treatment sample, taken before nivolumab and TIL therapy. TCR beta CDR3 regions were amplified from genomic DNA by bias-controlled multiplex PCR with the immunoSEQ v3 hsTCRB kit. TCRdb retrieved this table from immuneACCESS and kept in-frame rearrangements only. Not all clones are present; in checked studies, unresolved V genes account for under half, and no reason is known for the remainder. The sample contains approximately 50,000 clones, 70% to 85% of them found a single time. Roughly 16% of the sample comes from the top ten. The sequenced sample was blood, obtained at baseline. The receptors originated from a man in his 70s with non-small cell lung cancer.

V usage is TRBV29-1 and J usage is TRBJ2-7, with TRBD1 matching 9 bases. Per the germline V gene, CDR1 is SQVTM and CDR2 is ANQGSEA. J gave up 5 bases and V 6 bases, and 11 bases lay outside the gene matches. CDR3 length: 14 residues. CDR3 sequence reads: CSVRTGTGLHEQYF. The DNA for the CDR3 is TGCAGCGTCAGAACCGGGACAGGGCTCCACGAGCAGTACTTC.

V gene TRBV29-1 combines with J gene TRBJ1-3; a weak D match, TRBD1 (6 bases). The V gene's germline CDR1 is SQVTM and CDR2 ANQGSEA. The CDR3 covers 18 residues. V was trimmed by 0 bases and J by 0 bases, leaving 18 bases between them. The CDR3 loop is CSVEDPISTGSSGNTIYF. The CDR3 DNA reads TGCAGCGTTGAAGATCCCATATCTACAGGGAGCTCTGGAAACACCATATATTTT.

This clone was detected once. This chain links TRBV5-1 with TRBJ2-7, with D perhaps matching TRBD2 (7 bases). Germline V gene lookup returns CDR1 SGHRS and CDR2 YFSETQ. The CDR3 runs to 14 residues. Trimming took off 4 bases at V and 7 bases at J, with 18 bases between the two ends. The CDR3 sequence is CASSARGAESEQYF. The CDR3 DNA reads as TGCGCCAGCAGCGCCCGGGGGGCCGAGTCTGAGCAGTACTTC.

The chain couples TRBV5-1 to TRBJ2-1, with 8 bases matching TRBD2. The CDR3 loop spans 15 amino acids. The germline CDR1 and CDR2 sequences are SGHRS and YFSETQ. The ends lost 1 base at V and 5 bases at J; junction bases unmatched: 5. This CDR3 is CASSLIAGINNEQFF. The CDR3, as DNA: TGCGCCAGCAGCTTGATAGCGGGGATAAACAATGAGCAGTTCTTC.

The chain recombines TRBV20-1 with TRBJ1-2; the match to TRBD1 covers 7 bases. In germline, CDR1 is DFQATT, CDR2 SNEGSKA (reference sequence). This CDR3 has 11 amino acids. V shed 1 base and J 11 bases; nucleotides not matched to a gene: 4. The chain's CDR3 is CSARGTGEYTF. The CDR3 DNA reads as TGCAGTGCTAGAGGGACAGGAGAATACACCTTC.

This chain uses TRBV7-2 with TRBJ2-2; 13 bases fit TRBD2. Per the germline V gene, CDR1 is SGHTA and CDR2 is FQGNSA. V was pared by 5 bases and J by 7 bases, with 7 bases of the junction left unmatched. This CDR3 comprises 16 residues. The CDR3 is CASSTRTSGSVGELFF. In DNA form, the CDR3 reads TGTGCCAGCAGCACACGGACTAGCGGGAGTGTCGGGGAGCTGTTTTTT.

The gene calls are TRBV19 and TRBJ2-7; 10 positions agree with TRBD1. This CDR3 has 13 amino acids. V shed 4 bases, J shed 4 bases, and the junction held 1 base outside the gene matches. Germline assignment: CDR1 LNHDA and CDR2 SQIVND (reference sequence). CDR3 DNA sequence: TGTGCCAGTAGTAGGGACAGGGGATACGAGCAGTACTTC. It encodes CASSRDRGYEQYF.

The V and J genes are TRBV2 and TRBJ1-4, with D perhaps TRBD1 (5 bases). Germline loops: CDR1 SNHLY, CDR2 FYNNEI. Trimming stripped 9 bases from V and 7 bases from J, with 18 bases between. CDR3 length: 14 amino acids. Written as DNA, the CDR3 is TGTGCCAGATCCCACCGGGACCTTGGTGAAAAACTGTTTTTT. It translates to CARSHRDLGEKLFF.

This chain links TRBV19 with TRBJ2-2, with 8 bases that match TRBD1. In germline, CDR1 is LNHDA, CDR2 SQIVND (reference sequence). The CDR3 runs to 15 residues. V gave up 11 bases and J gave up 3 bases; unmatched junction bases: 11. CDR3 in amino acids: CASRGQGADTGELFF. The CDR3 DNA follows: TGTGCCTCTAGGGGGCAGGGGGCGGACACCGGGGAGCTGTTTTTT.

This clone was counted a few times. The CDR3 DNA reads as TGTGCCAGCTCACAAGAACAGGGGTGGAATTCACCCCTCCACTTT. It translates to CASSQEQGWNSPLHF. V usage is TRBV18 and J usage is TRBJ1-6, with 7 bases identical to TRBD1. Germline trimming cut 4 bases from V and 7 bases from J; bases unmatched to any gene: 7. The CDR3 loop spans 15 amino acids. Germline V gene sequence: CDR1 KGHSH, CDR2 LQKENI.

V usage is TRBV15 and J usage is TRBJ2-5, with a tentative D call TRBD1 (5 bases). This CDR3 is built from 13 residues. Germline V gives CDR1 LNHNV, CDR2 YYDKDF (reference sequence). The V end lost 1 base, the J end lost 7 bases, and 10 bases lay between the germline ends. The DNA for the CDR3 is TGTGCCACCAGCAGAGTAGGGGAAGCGACCCAGTACTTC. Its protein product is CATSRVGEATQYF.

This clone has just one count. The CDR3 nucleotides read TGTGCCAGCAGTTTAGGGACCGACTATGGCTACACCTTC. This sequence encodes CASSLGTDYGYTF. This rearrangement joins TRBV28 to TRBJ1-2, with a weak D call TRBD1 (5 bases). Between the trimmed V and J ends, which lost 2 bases and 3 bases, there was a span of 7 bases. Germline values: CDR1 MDHEN, CDR2 SYDVKM. The CDR3 is made up of 13 amino acids.

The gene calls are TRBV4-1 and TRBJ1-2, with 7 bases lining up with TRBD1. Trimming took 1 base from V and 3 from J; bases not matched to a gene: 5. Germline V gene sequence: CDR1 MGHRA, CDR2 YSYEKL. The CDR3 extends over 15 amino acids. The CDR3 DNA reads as TGCGCCAGCAGCCAAGGACAGGGCTTGGACTATGGCTACACCTTC. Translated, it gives CASSQGQGLDYGYTF.

DNA for the CDR3: TGTGCCAGCTCACCACCGAGGGTAGCGGGAGGCGATGAGCAGTTCTTC. It encodes CASSPPRVAGGDEQFF. This rearrangement joins TRBV18 to TRBJ2-1, with TRBD2 matching 10 bases. J lost 8 bases, V lost 0 bases, and 7 bases had no gene match. Looked up from germline, CDR1 is KGHSH and CDR2 is LQKENI. This CDR3 spans 16 amino acids. Looking up the rest from reference TRBV18 and TRBJ2-1 gives the full variable domain: NAGVMQNPRHLVRRRGQEARLRCSPMKGHSHVYWYRQLPEEGLKFMVYLQKENIIDESGMPKERFSAEFPKEGPSILRIQQVVRGDSAAYFCASSPPRVAGGDEQFFGPGTRLTVL.

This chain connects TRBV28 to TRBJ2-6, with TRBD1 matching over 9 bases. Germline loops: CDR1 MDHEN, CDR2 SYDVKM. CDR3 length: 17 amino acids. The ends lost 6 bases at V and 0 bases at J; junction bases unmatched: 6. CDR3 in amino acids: CASSQMTGGSGANVLTF. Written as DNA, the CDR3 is TGTGCCAGCAGCCAGATGACAGGGGGCTCTGGGGCCAACGTCCTGACTTTC.

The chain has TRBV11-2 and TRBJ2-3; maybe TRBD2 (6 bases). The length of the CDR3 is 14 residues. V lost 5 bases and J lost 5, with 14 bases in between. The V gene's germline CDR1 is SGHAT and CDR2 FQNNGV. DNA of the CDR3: TGTGCCAGCAGCCTAAACCCGGGAGTAGATACGCAGTATTTT. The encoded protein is CASSLNPGVDTQYF.

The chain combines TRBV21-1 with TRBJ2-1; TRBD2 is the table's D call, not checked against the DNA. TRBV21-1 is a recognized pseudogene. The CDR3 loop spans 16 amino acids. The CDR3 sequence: CASSKASGTFGNEQFF. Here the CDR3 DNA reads TGTGCCAGCAGCAAAGCAAGCGGAACTTTTGGGAATGAGCAGTTCTTC.

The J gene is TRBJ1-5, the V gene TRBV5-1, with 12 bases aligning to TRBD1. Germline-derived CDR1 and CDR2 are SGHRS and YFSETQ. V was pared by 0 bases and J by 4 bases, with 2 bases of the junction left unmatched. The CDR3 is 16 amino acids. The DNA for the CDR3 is TGCGCCAGCAGCTTGGAGGGACAGGGGGCGAATCAGCCCCAGCATTTT. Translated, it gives CASSLEGQGANQPQHF.

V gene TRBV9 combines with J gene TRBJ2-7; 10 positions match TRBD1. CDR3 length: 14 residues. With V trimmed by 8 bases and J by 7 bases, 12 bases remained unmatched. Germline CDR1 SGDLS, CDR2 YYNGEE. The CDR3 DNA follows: TGTGCCAGGTTTCTCCGGGACAGGGGCGGAGAGCAGTACTTC. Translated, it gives CARFLRDRGGEQYF.

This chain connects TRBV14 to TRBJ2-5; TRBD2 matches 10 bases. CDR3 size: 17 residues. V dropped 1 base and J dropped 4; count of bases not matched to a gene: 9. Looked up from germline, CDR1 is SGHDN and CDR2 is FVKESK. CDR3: CASSQASSGRGIETQYF. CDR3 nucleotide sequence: TGTGCCAGCAGCCAAGCATCTAGCGGGAGAGGAATAGAGACCCAGTACTTC.

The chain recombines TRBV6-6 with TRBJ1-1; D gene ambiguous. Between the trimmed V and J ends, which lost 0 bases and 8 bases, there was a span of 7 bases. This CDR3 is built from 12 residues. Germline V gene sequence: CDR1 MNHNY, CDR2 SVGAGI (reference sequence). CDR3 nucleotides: TGTGCCAGCAGTTACTCGAAAGGGGAAGCTTTCTTT. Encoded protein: CASSYSKGEAFF.

The CDR3 region has the DNA TGTGCCAGCAGTTCGACAGGGTATGTTTCACCCCTCCACTTT. Amino acid sequence: CASSSTGYVSPLHF. The chain carries TRBV6-5 and TRBJ1-6, with 7 bases identical to TRBD1. Unmatched junction bases numbered 6, after V lost 4 bases and J lost 9 bases. The CDR3 loop spans 14 amino acids. From germline, CDR1 is MNHEY and CDR2 SVGAGI.

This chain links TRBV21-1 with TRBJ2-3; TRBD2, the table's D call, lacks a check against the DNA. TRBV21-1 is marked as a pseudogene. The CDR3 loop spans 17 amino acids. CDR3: CASSKVREGRGTDTQYF. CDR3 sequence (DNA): TGTGCCAGCAGCAAAGTTCGGGAGGGCCGGGGCACAGATACGCAGTATTTT.

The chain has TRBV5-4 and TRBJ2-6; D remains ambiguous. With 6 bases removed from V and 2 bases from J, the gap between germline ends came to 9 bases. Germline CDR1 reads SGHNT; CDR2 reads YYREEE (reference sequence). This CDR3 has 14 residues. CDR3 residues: CASTSEAGANVLTF. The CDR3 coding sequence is TGTGCCAGCACCAGTGAGGCTGGGGCCAACGTCCTGACTTTC.

CDR3 sequence (DNA): TGTGCCAGTAGTCTCGAAGGGACAGGGGAGACCCAGTACTTC. Translating it yields CASSLEGTGETQYF. The chain employs TRBV19 and TRBJ2-5; 9 bases map to TRBD1. The CDR3 has 14 amino acids. With 5 bases clipped from V and 5 bases from J, the junction kept 6 bases outside the gene matches. The V gene's germline CDR1 is LNHDA and CDR2 SQIVND (reference sequence).

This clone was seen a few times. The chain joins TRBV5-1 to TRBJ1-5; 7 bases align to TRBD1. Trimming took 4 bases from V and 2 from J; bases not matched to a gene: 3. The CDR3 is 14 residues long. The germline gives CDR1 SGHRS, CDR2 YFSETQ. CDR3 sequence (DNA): TGCGCCAGCAGCGAAGGACAGGGCAATCAGCCCCAGCATTTT. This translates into CASSEGQGNQPQHF. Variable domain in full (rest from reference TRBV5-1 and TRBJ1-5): KAGVTQTPRYLIKTRGQQVTLSCSPISGHRSVSWYQQTPGQGLQFLFEYFSETQRNKGNFPGRFSGRQFSNSRSEMNVSTLELGDSALYLCASSEGQGNQPQHFGDGTRLSIL.

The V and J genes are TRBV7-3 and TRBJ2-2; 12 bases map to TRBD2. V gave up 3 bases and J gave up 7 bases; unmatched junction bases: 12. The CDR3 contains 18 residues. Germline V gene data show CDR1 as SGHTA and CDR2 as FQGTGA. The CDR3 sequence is CASSLPGRTSGNIGELFF. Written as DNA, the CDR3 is TGTGCCAGCAGCTTGCCCGGCCGGACTAGCGGGAATATCGGGGAGCTGTTTTTT.